A selection of T cell receptor beta chains follows, all from one sample in a study of siplizumab effects on memory and regulatory T cells. This table comes from immunoSEQ multiplex PCR, and its TCRdb copy is limited to in-frame clones, with some not included. The repertoire includes 85,000 or so clones, about 95% of them detected once, and 18% sits in the top ten. The sequenced material came from CD8+ T cells sorted from blood. The receptors derive from a human donor in good health. The CDR3 runs from the conserved cysteine through the conserved F or W. D genes are given only for firm matches. Clone sizes are given selectively: once, few, many, or a class where the clone is expanded.

TRBJ2-1	.	TRBV27	.	CASGGRNNEQFF	TGTGCCAGTGGGGGAAGAAACAATGAGCAGTTCTTC
TRBJ2-1	.	TRBV19	once	CASSMFSPTPVEQFF	TGTGCCAGTAGTATGTTTAGCCCTACTCCAGTAGAGCAGTTCTTC
TRBJ2-7	TRBD2	TRBV4-1	.	CASSSASGRPGEQYF	TGCGCCAGCAGTTCGGCTAGCGGGAGGCCGGGGGAGCAGTACTTC
TRBJ1-1	.	TRBV27	.	CASSLSGGMNTEAFF	TGTGCCAGCAGTTTATCGGGGGGCATGAACACTGAAGCTTTCTTT
TRBJ2-2	TRBD2	TRBV14	.	CASSYLAGSNTGELFF	TGTGCCAGCAGCTACCTAGCGGGGTCGAACACCGGGGAGCTGTTTTTT
TRBJ2-5	.	TRBV15	.	CATSRDARGGQETQYF	TGTGCCACCAGCAGAGATGCCAGGGGAGGGCAAGAGACCCAGTACTTC
TRBJ2-1	.	TRBV19	.	CASRGETDNEQFF	TGTGCCAGTAGGGGAGAGACAGACAATGAGCAGTTCTTC
TRBJ2-7	TRBD1	TRBV4-1	.	CASSQPSTGGLYEQYF	TGCGCCAGCAGCCAGCCATCGACAGGGGGACTCTACGAGCAGTACTTC
TRBJ2-2	TRBD1	TRBV11-3	.	CASSFDRGNTGELFF	TGTGCCAGCAGCTTCGACAGGGGTAACACCGGGGAGCTGTTTTTT
TRBJ2-7	TRBD2	TRBV7-9	.	CASSLSLTGGDPYEQYF	TGTGCCAGCAGCTTATCTTTGACGGGGGGGGACCCCTACGAGCAGTACTTC
TRBJ1-2	.	TRBV29-1	.	CSVEFNDRISYGYTF	TGCAGCGTTGAGTTTAACGATAGGATTTCCTATGGCTACACCTTC
TRBJ2-7	TRBD1	TRBV5-1	.	CASSLASDRAYEQYF	TGCGCCAGCAGCTTGGCGTCGGACAGGGCCTACGAGCAGTACTTC
TRBJ2-3	TRBD2	TRBV19	few	CASSNNPLAGGIDTQYF	TGTGCCAGTAGCAACAACCCCCTAGCGGGAGGGATAGATACGCAGTATTTT
TRBJ2-6	.	TRBV11-2	.	CASSLYRARSGANVLTF	TGTGCCAGCAGCTTATATCGGGCCCGCTCTGGGGCCAACGTCCTGACTTTC
TRBJ2-7	.	TRBV29-1	.	CSVEDQEGARPYEQYF	TGCAGCGTTGAAGATCAGGAGGGGGCCCGACCCTACGAGCAGTACTTC
TRBJ1-3	.	TRBV19	.	CASSIRGNTIYF	TGTGCCAGTAGTATAAGAGGAAACACCATATATTTT
TRBJ2-3	.	TRBV6-5	.	CASGPGRISTDTQYF	TGTGCCAGCGGACCCGGACGGATCAGCACAGATACGCAGTATTTT
TRBJ2-1	.	TRBV9	.	CASSVVTGPDEQFF	TGTGCCAGCAGCGTAGTAACGGGGCCGGACGAGCAGTTCTTC
TRBJ2-2	TRBD2	TRBV16	.	CASSQFLILAGAGTNTGELFF	TGTGCCAGCAGCCAATTTTTGATATTAGCGGGAGCTGGTACGAACACCGGGGAGCTGTTTTTT
TRBJ2-1	TRBD2	TRBV19	.	CASSIGLAGGYNEQFF	TGTGCCAGTAGTATCGGACTAGCGGGAGGTTATAATGAGCAGTTCTTC